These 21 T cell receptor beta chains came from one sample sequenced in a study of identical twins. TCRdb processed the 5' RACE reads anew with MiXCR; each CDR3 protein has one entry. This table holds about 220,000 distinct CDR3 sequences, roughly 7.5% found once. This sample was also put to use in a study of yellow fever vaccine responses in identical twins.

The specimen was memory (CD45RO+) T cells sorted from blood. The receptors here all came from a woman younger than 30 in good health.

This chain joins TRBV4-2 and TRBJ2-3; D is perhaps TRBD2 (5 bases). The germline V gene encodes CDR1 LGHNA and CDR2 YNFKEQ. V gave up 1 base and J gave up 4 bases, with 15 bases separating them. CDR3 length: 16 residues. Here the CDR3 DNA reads TGTGCCAGCAGCCAAGTAATAGACTACAGTGCAGATACGCAGTATTTT. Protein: CASSQVIDYSADTQYF.

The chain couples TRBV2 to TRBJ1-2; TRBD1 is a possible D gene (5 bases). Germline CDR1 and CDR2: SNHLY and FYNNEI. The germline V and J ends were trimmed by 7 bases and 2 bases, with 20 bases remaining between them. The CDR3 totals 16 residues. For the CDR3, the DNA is TGTGCCAGCACACTCCAGCGGGGCGGCTCAAACTATGGCTACACCTTC. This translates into CASTLQRGGSNYGYTF.

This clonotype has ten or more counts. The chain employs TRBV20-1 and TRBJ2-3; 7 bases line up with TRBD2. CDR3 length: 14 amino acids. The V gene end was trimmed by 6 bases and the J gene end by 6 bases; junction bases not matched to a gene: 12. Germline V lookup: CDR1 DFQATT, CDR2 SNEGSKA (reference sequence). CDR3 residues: CSAIAGEAPDTQYF. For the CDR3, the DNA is TGCAGTGCAATAGCGGGTGAAGCACCGGATACGCAGTATTTT.

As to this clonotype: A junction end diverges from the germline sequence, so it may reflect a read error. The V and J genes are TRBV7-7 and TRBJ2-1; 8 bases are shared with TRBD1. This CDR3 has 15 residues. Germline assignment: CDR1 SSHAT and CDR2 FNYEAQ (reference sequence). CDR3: CASSLGAGGLSEQFF. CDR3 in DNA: TGTGCTAGCAGCTTAGGGGCAGGGGGCCTCAGTGAGCAGTTCTTC.

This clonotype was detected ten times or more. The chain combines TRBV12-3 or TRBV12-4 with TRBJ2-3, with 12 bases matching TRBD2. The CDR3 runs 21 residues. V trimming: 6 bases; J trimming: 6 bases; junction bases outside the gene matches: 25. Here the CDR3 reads CASSLEPLAGGFSAYWDTQYF. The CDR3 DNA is TGTGCCAGCAGCTTGGAACCACTAGCGGGAGGCTTTAGCGCCTATTGGGATACGCAGTATTTT.

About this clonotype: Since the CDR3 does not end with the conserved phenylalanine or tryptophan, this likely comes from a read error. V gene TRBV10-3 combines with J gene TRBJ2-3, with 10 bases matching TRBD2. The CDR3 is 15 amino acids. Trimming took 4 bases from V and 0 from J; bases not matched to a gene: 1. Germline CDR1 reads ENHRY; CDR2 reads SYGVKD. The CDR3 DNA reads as TGTGCCATCAGTGGAGCGGGGGGGAGCACAGATACGCAGTATTGT. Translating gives CAISGAGGSTDTQYC.

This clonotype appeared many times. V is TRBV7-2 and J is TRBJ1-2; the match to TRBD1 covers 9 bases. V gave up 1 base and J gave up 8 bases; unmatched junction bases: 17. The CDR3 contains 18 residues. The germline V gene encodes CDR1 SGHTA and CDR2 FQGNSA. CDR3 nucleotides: TGTGCCAGCAGCTTAGTAGGGGGACAGGGCCCCCTAGGAGGAGGCTACACCTTC. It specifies CASSLVGGQGPLGGGYTF.

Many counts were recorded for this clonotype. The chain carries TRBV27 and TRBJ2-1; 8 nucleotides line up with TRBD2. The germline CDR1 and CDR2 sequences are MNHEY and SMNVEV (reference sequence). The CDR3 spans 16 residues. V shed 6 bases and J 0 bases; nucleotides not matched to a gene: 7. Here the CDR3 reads CASSFSGASSYNEQFF. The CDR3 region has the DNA TGTGCCAGCAGCTTTAGCGGGGCGAGCTCCTACAATGAGCAGTTCTTC.

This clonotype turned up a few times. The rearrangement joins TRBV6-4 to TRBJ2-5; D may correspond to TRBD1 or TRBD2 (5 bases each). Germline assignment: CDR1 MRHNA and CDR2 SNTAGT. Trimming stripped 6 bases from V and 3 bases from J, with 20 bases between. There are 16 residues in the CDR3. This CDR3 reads CASRRPPGPKEETQYF. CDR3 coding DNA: TGTGCCAGCAGAAGACCTCCGGGACCCAAGGAAGAGACCCAGTACTTC.

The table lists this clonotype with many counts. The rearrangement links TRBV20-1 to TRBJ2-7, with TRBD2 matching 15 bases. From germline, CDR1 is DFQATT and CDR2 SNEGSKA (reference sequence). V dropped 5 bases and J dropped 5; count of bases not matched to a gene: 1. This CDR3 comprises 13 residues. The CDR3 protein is CSAGLAGGDEQYF. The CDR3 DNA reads TGCAGTGCTGGACTAGCGGGAGGGGACGAGCAGTACTTC.

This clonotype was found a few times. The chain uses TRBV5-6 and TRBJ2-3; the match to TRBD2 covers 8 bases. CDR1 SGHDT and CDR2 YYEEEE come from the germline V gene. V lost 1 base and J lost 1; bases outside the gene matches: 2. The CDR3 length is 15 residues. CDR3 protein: CASSLTTSGTDTQYF. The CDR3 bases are TGTGCCAGCAGCTTGACGACTAGCGGCACAGATACGCAGTATTTT. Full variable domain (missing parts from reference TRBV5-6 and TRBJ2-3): DAGVTQSPTHLIKTRGQQVTLRCSPKSGHDTVSWYQQALGQGPQFIFQYYEEEERQRGNFPDRFSGHQFPNYSSELNVNALLLGDSALYLCASSLTTSGTDTQYFGPGTRLTVL.

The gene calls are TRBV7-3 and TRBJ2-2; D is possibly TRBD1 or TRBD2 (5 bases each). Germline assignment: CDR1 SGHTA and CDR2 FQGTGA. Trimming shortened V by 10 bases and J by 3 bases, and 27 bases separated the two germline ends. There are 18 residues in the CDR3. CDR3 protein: CAMSPGLPGTEDTGELFF. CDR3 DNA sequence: TGTGCCATGAGCCCCGGCCTCCCAGGGACCGAAGACACCGGGGAGCTGTTTTTT.

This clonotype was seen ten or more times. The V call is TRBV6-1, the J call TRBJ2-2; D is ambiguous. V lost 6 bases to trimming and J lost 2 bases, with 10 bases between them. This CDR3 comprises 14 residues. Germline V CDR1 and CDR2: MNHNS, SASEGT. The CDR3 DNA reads TGTGCCAGCAGCCGGTCCCCAAACACCGGGGAGCTGTTTTTT. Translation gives CASSRSPNTGELFF.

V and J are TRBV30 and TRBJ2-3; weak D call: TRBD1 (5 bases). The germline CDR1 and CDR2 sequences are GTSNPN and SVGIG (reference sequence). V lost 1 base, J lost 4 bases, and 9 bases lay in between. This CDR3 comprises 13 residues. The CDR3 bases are TGTGCCTGGAGTGAGGGGAAGGCAGATACGCAGTATTTT. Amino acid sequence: CAWSEGKADTQYF.

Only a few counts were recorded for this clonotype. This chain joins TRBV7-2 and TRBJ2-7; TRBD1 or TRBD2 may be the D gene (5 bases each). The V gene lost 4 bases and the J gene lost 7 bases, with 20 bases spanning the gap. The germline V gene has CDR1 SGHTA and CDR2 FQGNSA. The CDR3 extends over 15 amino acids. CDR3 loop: CASSYLRGIEGEQYF. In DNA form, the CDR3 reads TGTGCCAGCAGCTACCTACGAGGTATTGAGGGGGAGCAGTACTTC. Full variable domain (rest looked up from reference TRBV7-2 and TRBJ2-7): GAGVSQSPSNKVTEKGKDVELRCDPISGHTALYWYRQSLGQGLEFLIYFQGNSAPDKSGLPSDRFSAERTGGSVSTLTIQRTQQEDSAVYLCASSYLRGIEGEQYFGPGTRLTVT.

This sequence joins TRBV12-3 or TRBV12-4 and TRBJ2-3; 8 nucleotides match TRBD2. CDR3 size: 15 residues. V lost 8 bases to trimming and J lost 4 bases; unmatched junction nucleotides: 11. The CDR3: CASASGRRVADTQYF. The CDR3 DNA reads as TGTGCCAGCGCCAGCGGGAGAAGGGTTGCAGATACGCAGTATTTT.

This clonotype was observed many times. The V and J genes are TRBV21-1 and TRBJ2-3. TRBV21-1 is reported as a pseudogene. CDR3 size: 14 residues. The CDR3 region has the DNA TGTGCCAGCAGCAGAGCGTTGTACCCAGATACGCAGTATTTT. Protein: CASSRALYPDTQYF.

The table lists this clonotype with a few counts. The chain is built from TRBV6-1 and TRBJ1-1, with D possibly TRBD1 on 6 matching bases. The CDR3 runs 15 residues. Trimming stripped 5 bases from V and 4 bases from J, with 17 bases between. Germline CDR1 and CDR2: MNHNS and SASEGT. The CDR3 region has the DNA TGTGCCAGCAGTCGGATACAGGGTGGGATCACTGAAGCTTTCTTT. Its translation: CASSRIQGGITEAFF.

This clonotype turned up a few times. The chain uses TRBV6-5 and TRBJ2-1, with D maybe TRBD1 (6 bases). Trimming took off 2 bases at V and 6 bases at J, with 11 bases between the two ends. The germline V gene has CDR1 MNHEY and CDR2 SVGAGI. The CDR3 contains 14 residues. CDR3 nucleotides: TGTGCCAGCAGTTACAACGGACAGCCCAATGAGCAGTTCTTC. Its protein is CASSYNGQPNEQFF.

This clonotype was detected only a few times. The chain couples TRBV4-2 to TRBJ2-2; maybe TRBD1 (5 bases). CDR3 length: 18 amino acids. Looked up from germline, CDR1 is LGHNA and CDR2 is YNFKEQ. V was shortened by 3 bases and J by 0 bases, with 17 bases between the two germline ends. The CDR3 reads CASSHPTGEQTNTGELFF. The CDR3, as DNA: TGTGCCAGCAGCCACCCCACAGGCGAACAGACGAACACCGGGGAGCTGTTTTTT.

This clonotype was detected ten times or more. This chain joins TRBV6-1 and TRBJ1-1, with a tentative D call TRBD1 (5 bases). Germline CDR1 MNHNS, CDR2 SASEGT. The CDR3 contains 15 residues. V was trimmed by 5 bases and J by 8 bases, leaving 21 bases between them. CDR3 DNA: TGTGCCAGCAGTCCCGACAGCATCCCCACGTCCGAAGCTTTCTTT. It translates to CASSPDSIPTSEAFF.